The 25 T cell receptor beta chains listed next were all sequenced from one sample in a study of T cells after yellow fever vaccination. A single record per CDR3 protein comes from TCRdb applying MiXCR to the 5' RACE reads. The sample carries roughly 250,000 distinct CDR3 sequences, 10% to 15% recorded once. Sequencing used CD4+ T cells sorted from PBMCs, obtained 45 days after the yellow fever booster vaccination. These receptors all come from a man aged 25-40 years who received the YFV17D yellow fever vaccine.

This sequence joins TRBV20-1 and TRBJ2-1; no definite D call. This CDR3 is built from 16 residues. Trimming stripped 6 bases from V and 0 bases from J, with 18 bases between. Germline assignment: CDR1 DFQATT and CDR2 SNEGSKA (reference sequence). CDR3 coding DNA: TGCAGTGCGTACGGTGCATTTTTGAGCTCCTACAATGAGCAGTTCTTC. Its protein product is CSAYGAFLSSYNEQFF.

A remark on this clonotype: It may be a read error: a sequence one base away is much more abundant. CDR3 sequence reads: CASSQGVSNQFF. The CDR3 DNA is TGTGCCAGCAGCCAAGGGGTGAGTAACCAGTTCTTC. This rearrangement joins TRBV16 to TRBJ2-1; D uncertain. Per the germline V gene, CDR1 is KGHSY and CDR2 is FQNENV. Trimming removed 2 bases at V and 13 bases at J, with 12 bases between. This CDR3 has 12 residues.

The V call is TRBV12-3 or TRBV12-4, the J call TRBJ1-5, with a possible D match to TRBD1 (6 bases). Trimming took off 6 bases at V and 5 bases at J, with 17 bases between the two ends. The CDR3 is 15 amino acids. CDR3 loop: CASSSTGNRYQPQHF. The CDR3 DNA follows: TGTGCCAGCAGCTCCACAGGGAATAGGTATCAGCCCCAGCATTTT.

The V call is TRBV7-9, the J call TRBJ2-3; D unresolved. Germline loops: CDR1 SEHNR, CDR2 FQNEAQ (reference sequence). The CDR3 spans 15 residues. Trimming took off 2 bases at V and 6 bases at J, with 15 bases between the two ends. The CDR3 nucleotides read TGTGCCAGCAGCTTACGGGCAAAACACAAGGATACGCAGTATTTT. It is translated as CASSLRAKHKDTQYF.

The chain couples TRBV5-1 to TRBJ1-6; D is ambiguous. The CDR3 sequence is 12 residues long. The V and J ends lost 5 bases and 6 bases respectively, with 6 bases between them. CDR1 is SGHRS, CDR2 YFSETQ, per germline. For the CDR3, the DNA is TGCGCCAGCAGGGCCGTTAATTCACCCCTCCACTTT. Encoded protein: CASRAVNSPLHF.

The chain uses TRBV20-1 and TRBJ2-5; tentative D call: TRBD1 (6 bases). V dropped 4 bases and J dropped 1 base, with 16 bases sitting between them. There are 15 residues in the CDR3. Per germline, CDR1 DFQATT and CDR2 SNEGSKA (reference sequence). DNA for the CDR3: TGCAGTGCTAACGGCGCAGGGGTAGGCCAAGAGACCCAGTACTTC. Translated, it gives CSANGAGVGQETQYF.

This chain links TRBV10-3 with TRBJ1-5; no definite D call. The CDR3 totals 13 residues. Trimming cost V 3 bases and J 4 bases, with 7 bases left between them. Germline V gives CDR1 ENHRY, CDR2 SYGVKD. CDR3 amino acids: CAISETDNQPQHF. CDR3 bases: TGTGCCATCAGTGAAACAGATAATCAGCCCCAGCATTTT.

CDR3 nucleotides: TGTGCCAACAGGCAGGGCGATACGCAGTATTTT. It yields the protein CANRQGDTQYF. The chain links TRBV6-4 to TRBJ2-3; D may be TRBD1 (5 bases). This CDR3 contains 11 residues. Trimming pared 10 bases from V and 6 bases from J, leaving 11 bases between. The germline V gene encodes CDR1 MRHNA and CDR2 SNTAGT.

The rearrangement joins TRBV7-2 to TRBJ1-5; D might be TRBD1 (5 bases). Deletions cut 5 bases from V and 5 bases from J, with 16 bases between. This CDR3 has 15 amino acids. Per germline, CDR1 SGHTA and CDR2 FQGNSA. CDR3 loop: CASSRDAGGYQPQHF. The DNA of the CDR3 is TGTGCCAGCAGCCGCGACGCGGGGGGGTATCAGCCCCAGCATTTT.

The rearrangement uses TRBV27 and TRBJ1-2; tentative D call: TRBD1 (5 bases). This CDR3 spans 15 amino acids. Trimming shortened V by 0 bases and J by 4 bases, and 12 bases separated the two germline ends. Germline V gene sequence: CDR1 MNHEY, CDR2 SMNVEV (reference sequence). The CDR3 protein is CASSLSRGVGYGYTF. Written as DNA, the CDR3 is TGTGCCAGCAGTTTATCGAGAGGGGTGGGCTATGGCTACACCTTC.

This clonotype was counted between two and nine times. The CDR3 region is CAIGNSQETQYF. The DNA of the CDR3 is TGTGCCATCGGGAACAGCCAAGAGACCCAGTACTTC. The chain carries TRBV10-3 and TRBJ2-5; D is undetermined. CDR3 size: 12 residues. V was cut by 8 bases and J by 1 base, with 8 bases left in between. Germline CDR1 is ENHRY and CDR2 is SYGVKD.

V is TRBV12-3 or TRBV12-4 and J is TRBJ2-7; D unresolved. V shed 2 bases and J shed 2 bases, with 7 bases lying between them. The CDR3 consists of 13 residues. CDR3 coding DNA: TGTGCCAGCAGTTTACCCGTCCCCTACGAGCAGTACTTC. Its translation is CASSLPVPYEQYF.

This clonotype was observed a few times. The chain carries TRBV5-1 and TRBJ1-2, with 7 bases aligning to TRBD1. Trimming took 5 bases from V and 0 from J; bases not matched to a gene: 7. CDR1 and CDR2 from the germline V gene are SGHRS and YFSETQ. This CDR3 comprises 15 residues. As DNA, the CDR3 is TGCGCCAGCAGAAAAGGGACAGACACTAACTATGGCTACACCTTC. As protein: CASRKGTDTNYGYTF.

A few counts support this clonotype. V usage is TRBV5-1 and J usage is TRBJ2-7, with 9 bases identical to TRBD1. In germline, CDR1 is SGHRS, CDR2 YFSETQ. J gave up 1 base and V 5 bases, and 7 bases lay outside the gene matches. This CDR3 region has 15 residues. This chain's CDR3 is CASRDRGYGSYEQYF. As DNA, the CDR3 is TGCGCCAGCAGGGACAGGGGATACGGATCCTACGAGCAGTACTTC.

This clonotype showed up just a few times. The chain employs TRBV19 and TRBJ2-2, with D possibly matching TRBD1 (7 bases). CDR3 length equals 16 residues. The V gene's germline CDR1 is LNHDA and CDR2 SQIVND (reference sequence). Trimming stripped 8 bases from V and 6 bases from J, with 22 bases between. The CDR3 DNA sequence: TGTGCCAGTCAGACAGGGCCCGGACGGGGGCCCGGGGAGCTGTTTTTT. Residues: CASQTGPGRGPGELFF.

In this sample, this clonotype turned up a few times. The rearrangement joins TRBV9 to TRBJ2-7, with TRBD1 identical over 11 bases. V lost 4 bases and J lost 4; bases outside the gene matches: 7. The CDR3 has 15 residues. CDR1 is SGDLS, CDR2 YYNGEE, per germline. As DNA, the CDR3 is TGTGCCAGCAGCCCCAGGACAGGGGGCTTTTACGAGCAGTACTTC. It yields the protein CASSPRTGGFYEQYF.

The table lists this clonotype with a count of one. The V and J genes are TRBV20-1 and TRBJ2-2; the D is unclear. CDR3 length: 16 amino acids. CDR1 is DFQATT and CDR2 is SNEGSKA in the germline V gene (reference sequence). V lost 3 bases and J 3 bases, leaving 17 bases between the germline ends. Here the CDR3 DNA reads TGCAGTGCTAGCCGTTCGGTAGGGCCTCACACCGGGGAGCTGTTTTTT. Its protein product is CSASRSVGPHTGELFF.

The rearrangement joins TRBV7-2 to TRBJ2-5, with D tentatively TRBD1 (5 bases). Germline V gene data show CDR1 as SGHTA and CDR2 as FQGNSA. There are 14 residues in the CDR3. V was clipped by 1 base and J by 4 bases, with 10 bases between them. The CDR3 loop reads CASSLDRNLETQYF. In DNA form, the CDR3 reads TGTGCCAGCAGCTTAGACAGGAACCTAGAGACCCAGTACTTC.

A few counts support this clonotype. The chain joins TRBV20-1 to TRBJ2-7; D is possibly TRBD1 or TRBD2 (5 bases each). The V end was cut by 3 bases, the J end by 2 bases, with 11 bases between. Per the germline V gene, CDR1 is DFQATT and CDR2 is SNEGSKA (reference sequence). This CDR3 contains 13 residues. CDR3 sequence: CSASFRDPYEQYF. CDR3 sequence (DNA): TGCAGTGCTAGCTTCCGGGACCCCTACGAGCAGTACTTC.

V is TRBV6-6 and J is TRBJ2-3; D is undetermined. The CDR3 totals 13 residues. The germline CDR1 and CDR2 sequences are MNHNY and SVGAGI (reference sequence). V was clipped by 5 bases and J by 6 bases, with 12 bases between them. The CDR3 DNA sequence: TGTGCCAGCAGTCCTACGCGGTGGGATACGCAGTATTTT. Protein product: CASSPTRWDTQYF.

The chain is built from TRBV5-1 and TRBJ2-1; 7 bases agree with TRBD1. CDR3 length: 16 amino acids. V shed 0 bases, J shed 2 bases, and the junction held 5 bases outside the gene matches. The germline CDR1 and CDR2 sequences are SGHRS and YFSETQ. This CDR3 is CASSLVTGATYNEQFF. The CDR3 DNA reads TGCGCCAGCAGCTTGGTTACAGGGGCCACCTACAATGAGCAGTTCTTC.

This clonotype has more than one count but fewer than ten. This CDR3 reads CASSLAGPSITSTDTQYF. The CDR3 DNA reads as TGTGCCAGCAGCTTAGCGGGACCTAGCATTACTAGCACAGATACGCAGTATTTT. This sequence joins TRBV7-6 and TRBJ2-3; tentatively, D is TRBD1 or TRBD2 (5 bases each). Germline CDR1 and CDR2: SGHVS and FNYEAQ. The length of the CDR3 is 18 residues. Trimming removed 0 bases from V and 0 bases from J, with 16 bases in between.

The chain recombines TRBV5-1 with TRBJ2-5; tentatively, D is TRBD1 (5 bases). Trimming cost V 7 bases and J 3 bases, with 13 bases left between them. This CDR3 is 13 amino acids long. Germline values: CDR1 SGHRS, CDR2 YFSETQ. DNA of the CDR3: TGCGCCAGCCTGGGGCCAGCAAAAGAGACCCAGTACTTC. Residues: CASLGPAKETQYF. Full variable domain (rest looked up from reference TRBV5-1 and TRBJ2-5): KAGVTQTPRYLIKTRGQQVTLSCSPISGHRSVSWYQQTPGQGLQFLFEYFSETQRNKGNFPGRFSGRQFSNSRSEMNVSTLELGDSALYLCASLGPAKETQYFGPGTRLLVL.

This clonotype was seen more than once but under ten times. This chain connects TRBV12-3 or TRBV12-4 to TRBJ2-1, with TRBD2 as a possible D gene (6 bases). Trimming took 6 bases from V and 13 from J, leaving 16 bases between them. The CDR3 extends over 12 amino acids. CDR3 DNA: TGTGCCAGCAGGATGGCGAGCGGGTCCCAGTTCTTC. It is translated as CASRMASGSQFF.

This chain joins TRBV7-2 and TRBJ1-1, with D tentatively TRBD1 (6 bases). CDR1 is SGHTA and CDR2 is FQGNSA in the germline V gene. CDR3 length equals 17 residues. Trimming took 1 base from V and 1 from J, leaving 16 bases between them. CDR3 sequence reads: CASSLVGLMGANTEAFF. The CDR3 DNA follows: TGTGCCAGCAGCTTAGTGGGCCTCATGGGGGCGAACACTGAAGCTTTCTTT.